The present T cell receptor beta chain was sequenced within a study of identical twins. Study-wide results and limits: While abundant cord blood beta clonotypes carried fewer insertions, memory repertoires showed no such pattern.

Only healthy Caucasians were enrolled as donors. This clonotype was counted only a few times. Its antigen is undetermined. The junction had 13 bases not matched to a gene; V was cut back by 5 bases and J by 5 bases. Germline CDR1 and CDR2: SEHNR and FQNEAQ (reference sequence). CDR3 length: 16 residues. TCRdb re-derived calls from the 5' RACE reads in MiXCR, one entry per CDR3 protein. This sample has a few hundred thousand distinct CDR3 sequences, with roughly 8.7% found just once. The sample was also linked to a second study, of yellow fever vaccine responses in identical twins. From that paper: On the reported evidence, twins' vaccine T cell responses seemed partly convergent and partly personalized.

Sequences were obtained from CD8+ T cells sorted from blood. This clonotype was sampled from a woman aged 18-29 years in good health. The gene calls are TRBV7-9 and TRBJ2-5; 8 bases map to TRBD2. For the CDR3, the DNA is TGTGCCAGCAGCGGACGGGGGGGGGAGACCTTGGAGACCCAGTACTTC. Amino acids: CASSGRGGETLETQYF.